The T cell receptor (beta chain) under discussion was sequenced for a study of cytomegalovirus exposure and HLA in healthy donors. About the research overall: In a later analysis, the 120 or so validation repertoires were reported to have used the same platform as the roughly 600 first-cohort repertoires.

This CDR3 is 15 amino acids long. Germline V gives CDR1 SGHRS, CDR2 YFSETQ. V was trimmed by 4 bases and J by 0 bases, leaving 14 bases between them. In this sample, this clone turned up once. What it recognizes is unknown. Other DNA sequences from this sample encode an identical CDR3 as well. Study results and caveats: About 150 TCR beta chains were listed as cytomegalovirus-associated. Specificity for CMV antigens was confirmed in vitro for a few of the CMV-associated chains.

Clones were sequenced by immunoSEQ multiplex PCR, and TCRdb holds only the in-frame ones, with some missing. This table has about 140,000 clones, roughly 86% appearing once. Sequencing was performed on PBMCs. V usage is TRBV5-1 and J usage is TRBJ2-7; D might be TRBD1 (8 bases). The sequence came from a woman in her 30s in good health and CMV-seronegative. CDR3 nucleotide sequence: TGCGCCAGCAGCCGCACAGGGGGGGACTCCTACGAGCAGTACTTC. Amino acids: CASSRTGGDSYEQYF.